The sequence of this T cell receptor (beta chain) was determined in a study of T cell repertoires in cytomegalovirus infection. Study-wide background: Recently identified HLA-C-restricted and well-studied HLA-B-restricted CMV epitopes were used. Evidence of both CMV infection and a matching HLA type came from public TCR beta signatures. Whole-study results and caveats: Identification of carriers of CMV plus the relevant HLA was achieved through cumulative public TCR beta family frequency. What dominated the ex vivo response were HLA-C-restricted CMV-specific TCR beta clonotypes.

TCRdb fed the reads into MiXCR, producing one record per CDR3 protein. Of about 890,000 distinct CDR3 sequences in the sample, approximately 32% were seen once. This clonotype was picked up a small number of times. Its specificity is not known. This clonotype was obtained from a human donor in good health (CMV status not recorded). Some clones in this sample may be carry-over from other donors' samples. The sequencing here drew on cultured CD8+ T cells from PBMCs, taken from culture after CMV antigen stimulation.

This chain's CDR3 is CASSYRSPDYYNEQFF. DNA for the CDR3: TGTGCCAGCAGTTACCGATCCCCTGATTATTACAATGAGCAGTTCTTC. This chain connects TRBV6-6 to TRBJ2-1, with D unresolved. The germline V and J ends were trimmed by 2 bases and 4 bases, with 15 bases remaining between them. CDR3 length equals 16 residues. Germline V gives CDR1 MNHNY, CDR2 SVGAGI (reference sequence).